The 26 T cell receptor beta chains below all came from one sample that was sequenced in a study of OX40 agonist ivuxolimab in advanced cancers. Libraries came from the immunoSEQ multiplex PCR assay. Imported from immuneACCESS, the table was reduced by TCRdb to in-frame sequences with V and J called. These copies leave out some clones; in studies compared against another copy, an unresolved V gene accounts for under half, and the cause of the remainder is not known. The sample contains roughly 74,000 clones, about 87% of them found a single time. The top ten hold less than 0.7% of the sample. The source was CD4+ or CD8+ T cells sorted from blood, collected in a trial of the OX40 agonist ivuxolimab. The receptors come from an adult with an advanced solid tumor such as melanoma, head and neck, liver or kidney cancer.

This chain links TRBV30 with TRBJ2-6; 8 nucleotides match TRBD1. Germline CDR1 is GTSNPN and CDR2 is SVGIG (reference sequence). V dropped 7 bases and J dropped 2; count of bases not matched to a gene: 7. This CDR3 is 15 amino acids long. The CDR3 DNA follows: TGTGCCTTGGGGACAGGACACCCTGGGGCCAACGTCCTGACTTTC. This gives the protein CALGTGHPGANVLTF. The full variable domain, in which reference TRBV30 and TRBJ2-6 provide the parts outside the CDR3, is SQTIHQWPATLVQPVGSPLSLECTVEGTSNPNLYWYRQAAGRGLQLLFYSVGIGQISSEVPQNLSASRPQDRQFILSSKKLLLSDSGFYLCALGTGHPGANVLTFGAGSRLTVL.

The chain carries TRBV2 and TRBJ2-2; the D is unclear. V was trimmed by 6 bases and J by 5 bases, leaving 16 bases between them. CDR3 size: 15 residues. In germline, CDR1 is SNHLY, CDR2 FYNNEI. CDR3 sequence (DNA): TGTGCCAGCAGACCGCTGAGAGGTCGGACCGGGGAGCTGTTTTTT. Amino acid sequence: CASRPLRGRTGELFF.

The genes are TRBV5-1 and TRBJ2-7; 7 positions agree with TRBD1. With V trimmed by 4 bases and J by 1 base, 5 bases remained unmatched. CDR1 SGHRS and CDR2 YFSETQ come from the germline V gene. This CDR3 contains 14 residues. The CDR3 reads CASSTSGGSYEQYF. The CDR3 DNA follows: TGCGCCAGCAGCACATCAGGGGGTTCCTACGAGCAGTACTTC.

The gene calls are TRBV19 and TRBJ2-1, with TRBD2 matching over 9 bases. V lost 5 bases and J lost 7; bases outside the gene matches: 6. The CDR3 extends over 14 amino acids. Germline V gene sequence: CDR1 LNHDA, CDR2 SQIVND (reference sequence). CDR3: CASSQSGRRNEQFF. The CDR3 DNA sequence: TGTGCCAGTAGTCAGAGCGGGAGGAGGAATGAGCAGTTCTTC.

The chain uses TRBV5-1 and TRBJ2-2; 13 bases are shared with TRBD2. The germline CDR1 and CDR2 sequences are SGHRS and YFSETQ. Germline trimming cut 1 base from V and 4 bases from J; bases unmatched to any gene: 7. CDR3 length equals 18 residues. The CDR3 spells CASSLIGLAGAGTGELFF. CDR3 DNA sequence: TGCGCCAGCAGCTTGATCGGACTAGCGGGGGCGGGCACCGGGGAGCTGTTTTTT.

The chain uses TRBV9 and TRBJ2-2; perhaps TRBD1 as D (6 bases). The germline V and J ends were trimmed by 4 bases and 8 bases, with 15 bases remaining between them. The CDR3 length is 14 residues. Germline V gene data show CDR1 as SGDLS and CDR2 as YYNGEE. For the CDR3, the DNA is TGTGCCAGCAGCCCCGGGACACAGAGGGGGGAGCTGTTTTTT. It translates to CASSPGTQRGELFF.

The CDR3 is CAWRTGFEQYF. Here the CDR3 DNA reads TGTGCCTGGAGGACAGGGTTCGAGCAGTACTTC. V usage is TRBV30 and J usage is TRBJ2-7, with TRBD1 matching over 7 bases. Trimming took 3 bases from V and 6 from J; bases not matched to a gene: 2. Germline V lookup: CDR1 GTSNPN, CDR2 SVGIG (reference sequence). This CDR3 is 11 amino acids long.

The chain couples TRBV27 to TRBJ2-3; 10 nucleotides match TRBD1. This CDR3 has 17 residues. Germline CDR1 and CDR2: MNHEY and SMNVEV (reference sequence). With 6 bases clipped from V and 4 bases from J, the junction kept 13 bases outside the gene matches. The CDR3 protein is CASRSNPGQGYSDTQYF. The CDR3 DNA reads TGTGCCAGCAGATCGAACCCGGGACAGGGGTACTCAGATACGCAGTATTTT.

The chain employs TRBV23-1 and TRBJ2-7; possibly TRBD1 or TRBD2 for D (5 bases each). TRBV23-1 is recorded as an ORF, its role being uncertain. The CDR3 runs 17 residues. The V gene lost 1 base and the J gene lost 2 bases, with 18 bases spanning the gap. CDR3 nucleotides: TGCGCCAGCAGTCAATTATCCCGGGACGGAGGCACCTACGAGCAGTACTTC. It codes for CASSQLSRDGGTYEQYF.

The chain combines TRBV5-6 with TRBJ2-7, with a weak D call TRBD1 (6 bases). Germline CDR1 SGHDT, CDR2 YYEEEE. The CDR3 runs 16 residues. V lost 1 base to trimming and J lost 3 bases, with 17 bases between them. CDR3 protein: CASSLYGQGNIYEQYF. Here the CDR3 DNA reads TGTGCCAGCAGCTTGTACGGTCAGGGGAATATCTACGAGCAGTACTTC. The full variable domain, completed using reference TRBV5-6 and TRBJ2-7, is DAGVTQSPTHLIKTRGQQVTLRCSPKSGHDTVSWYQQALGQGPQFIFQYYEEEERQRGNFPDRFSGHQFPNYSSELNVNALLLGDSALYLCASSLYGQGNIYEQYFGPGTRLTVT.

The V call is TRBV6-6, the J call TRBJ1-6, with D uncertain. The CDR3 spans 14 residues. The germline gives CDR1 MNHNY, CDR2 SVGAGI (reference sequence). V shed 7 bases and J shed 12 bases, with 19 bases lying between them. CDR3 coding DNA: TGTGCCAGCACCCCCCGACTGGGCGTCGAACCCCTCCACTTT. Translating gives CASTPRLGVEPLHF.

The chain links TRBV2 to TRBJ2-3; 9 bases line up with TRBD1. Germline CDR1 is SNHLY and CDR2 is FYNNEI. The J segment lost 3 bases and the V segment lost 4 bases, leaving 5 bases of the junction unmatched. The CDR3 extends over 15 amino acids. DNA of the CDR3: TGTGCCAGCAGTGTACAGGGGGCTAGAACAGATACGCAGTATTTT. Translation gives CASSVQGARTDTQYF.

The chain uses TRBV5-6 and TRBJ1-1; no reliable D call. V lost 0 bases and J 5 bases, leaving 8 bases between the germline ends. This CDR3 has 13 amino acids. The germline CDR1 and CDR2 sequences are SGHDT and YYEEEE. CDR3 in DNA: TGTGCCAGCAGCTTGGGGGTTGGGACTGAAGCTTTCTTT. As protein: CASSLGVGTEAFF.

The chain is built from TRBV12-5 and TRBJ2-2, with D perhaps matching TRBD2 (6 bases). The ends were cut back, 2 bases at V and 3 bases at J, with 16 bases in the middle. From germline, CDR1 is LGHNT and CDR2 FRNRAP. The CDR3 consists of 17 residues. CDR3 nucleotides: TGTGCTAGTGGTTTGACCCGGGACTTCCTCCACACCGGGGAGCTGTTTTTT. Translating it yields CASGLTRDFLHTGELFF.

The chain has TRBV19 and TRBJ1-6, with D unresolved. V shed 3 bases and J shed 7 bases, with 13 bases lying between them. Germline CDR1 is LNHDA and CDR2 is SQIVND (reference sequence). The CDR3 loop spans 15 amino acids. The DNA for the CDR3 is TGTGCCAGTAGTATTTCAAGGCGGAGGAATTCACCCCTCCACTTT. It is translated as CASSISRRRNSPLHF.

As DNA, the CDR3 is TGTGCCAGCAGCTTAGGTAGCAATCAGCCCCAGCATTTT. It is translated as CASSLGSNQPQHF. The V gene is TRBV11-2, the J gene TRBJ1-5; D gene uncertain. The V gene lost 1 base and the J gene lost 0 bases, with 1 base spanning the gap. The CDR3 consists of 13 residues. The germline CDR1 and CDR2 sequences are SGHAT and FQNNGV. The full variable domain, its missing parts supplied by reference TRBV11-2 and TRBJ1-5, is EAGVAQSPRYKIIEKRQSVAFWCNPISGHATLYWYQQILGQGPKLLIQFQNNGVVDDSQLPKDRFSAERLKGVDSTLKIQPAKLEDSAVYLCASSLGSNQPQHFGDGTRLSIL.

The V and J genes are TRBV9 and TRBJ2-3; D tentatively fits TRBD1 or TRBD2 (6 bases each). From germline, CDR1 is SGDLS and CDR2 YYNGEE. The CDR3 extends over 16 amino acids. Trimming left V 4 bases short and J 0 bases short, with 15 bases between. The CDR3 bases are TGTGCCAGCAGCCCTAGGGGGGAGCGGAGCACAGATACGCAGTATTTT. Translation: CASSPRGERSTDTQYF. The full variable domain, rest sourced from reference TRBV9 and TRBJ2-3, is DSGVTQTPKHLITATGQRVTLRCSPRSGDLSVYWYQQSLDQGLQFLIQYYNGEERAKGNILERFSAQQFPDLHSELNLSSLELGDSALYFCASSPRGERSTDTQYFGPGTRLTVL.

The CDR3 region is CASSGASGGYNEQFF. The CDR3 nucleotides read TGCGCCAGCAGCGGGGCTAGCGGGGGTTACAATGAGCAGTTCTTC. V usage is TRBV5-1 and J usage is TRBJ2-1; TRBD2 matches 10 bases. J lost 4 bases, V lost 4 bases, and 5 bases had no gene match. Germline V gives CDR1 SGHRS, CDR2 YFSETQ. The CDR3 is 15 residues long.

The table lists this clone with a few counts. The chain carries TRBV7-9 and TRBJ2-5; D is ambiguous. The CDR3 spans 14 residues. The germline V gene encodes CDR1 SEHNR and CDR2 FQNEAQ (reference sequence). Trimming pared 2 bases from V and 0 bases from J, leaving 7 bases between. CDR3: CASSLNSNQETQYF. For the CDR3, the DNA is TGTGCCAGCAGCTTAAACAGTAACCAAGAGACCCAGTACTTC. Together with reference TRBV7-9 and TRBJ2-5, the CDR3 gives the full variable domain: DTGVSQNPRHKITKRGQNVTFRCDPISEHNRLYWYRQTLGQGPEFLTYFQNEAQLEKSRLLSDRFSAERPKGSFSTLEIQRTEQGDSAMYLCASSLNSNQETQYFGPGTRLLVL.

The DNA for the CDR3 is TGTGCCAGTAGTATAGGGCCAGGGGGTGGCTATGGCTACACCTTC. It encodes CASSIGPGGGYGYTF. V and J are TRBV19 and TRBJ1-2, with 7 nucleotides matching TRBD1. The CDR3 spans 15 residues. Germline-derived CDR1 and CDR2 are LNHDA and SQIVND (reference sequence). V trimming: 1 base; J trimming: 4 bases; junction bases outside the gene matches: 6.

The chain recombines TRBV5-6 with TRBJ1-2; 7 nucleotides align to TRBD1. Trimming at V came to 3 bases and at J to 3 bases, leaving 20 bases not matched to a gene. The CDR3 contains 19 residues. Germline CDR1 is SGHDT and CDR2 is YYEEEE. The chain's CDR3 is CASSSWTGIGLWGDYGYTF. The CDR3 bases are TGTGCCAGCAGCTCCTGGACAGGAATAGGATTATGGGGCGACTATGGCTACACCTTC.

The chain has TRBV18 and TRBJ1-2; 9 nucleotides align to TRBD1. Germline CDR1 reads KGHSH; CDR2 reads LQKENI. The CDR3 loop spans 14 amino acids. The J segment lost 8 bases and the V segment lost 6 bases, leaving 10 bases of the junction unmatched. CDR3 in amino acids: CASSPRGQGKGYTF. The CDR3 DNA follows: TGTGCCAGCTCGCCCCGGGGACAGGGAAAAGGCTACACCTTC.

This rearrangement joins TRBV10-3 to TRBJ2-3, with 7 positions matching TRBD2. V shed 7 bases and J 6 bases; nucleotides not matched to a gene: 7. The CDR3 runs to 13 residues. Germline CDR1 and CDR2: ENHRY and SYGVKD. CDR3 loop: CAITAGVMDTQYF. The CDR3 region has the DNA TGTGCCATCACGGCGGGAGTAATGGATACGCAGTATTTT.

This chain joins TRBV7-2 and TRBJ2-7; TRBD2 might be the D (6 bases). V lost 4 bases and J 1 base, leaving 14 bases between the germline ends. The germline V gene encodes CDR1 SGHTA and CDR2 FQGNSA. The CDR3 spans 15 residues. The CDR3 DNA follows: TGTGCCAGCAGCTATAGCGGAATTCCTTCCTACGAGCAGTACTTC. Translated, it gives CASSYSGIPSYEQYF.

The chain uses TRBV18 and TRBJ2-1; 9 nucleotides line up with TRBD2. This CDR3 is 15 amino acids long. V shed 3 bases and J 6 bases; nucleotides not matched to a gene: 6. Germline CDR1 reads KGHSH; CDR2 reads LQKENI. CDR3 coding DNA: TGTGCCAGCTCACCTATAGCTAGCGGGACCAATGAGCAGTTCTTC. This translates into CASSPIASGTNEQFF.

The rearrangement joins TRBV7-2 to TRBJ2-3; 13 bases are shared with TRBD2. Germline CDR1 SGHTA, CDR2 FQGNSA. J was trimmed by 8 bases and V by 3 bases; bases with no gene match: 11. The CDR3 spans 17 residues. The CDR3 sequence is CASSFGSRTSGGSTQYF. In nucleotides, the CDR3 is TGTGCCAGCAGCTTTGGTTCTCGGACTAGCGGGGGTAGTACGCAGTATTTT.